These 7 T cell receptor beta chains came from one sample sequenced in a study of identifying expanded T cells in peripheral blood. The repertoire was sequenced with immunoSEQ multiplex PCR; TCRdb's copy has only in-frame clones and lacks some. The sample has about 81,000 clones, roughly 84% seen once. The source material was blood. The receptors shown here come from a person aged 18 to 70 in good health.

The chain combines TRBV7-9 with TRBJ2-7; TRBD2 agrees at 7 bases. The germline V gene has CDR1 SEHNR and CDR2 FQNEAQ (reference sequence). The V segment lost 3 bases and the J segment 2 bases; nucleotides outside the gene matches: 10. The CDR3 covers 16 residues. This CDR3 reads CASSFRNIAGTYEQYF. In DNA form, the CDR3 reads TGTGCCAGCAGCTTTAGAAACATAGCGGGTACCTACGAGCAGTACTTC.

This clone was found once. The rearrangement links TRBV29-1 to TRBJ1-5, with D perhaps matching TRBD1 (5 bases). CDR1 SQVTM and CDR2 ANQGSEA come from the germline V gene. This CDR3 has 13 residues. Trimming pared 4 bases from V and 5 bases from J, leaving 12 bases between. The CDR3 nucleotides read TGCAGCGTTGGGAGGGGCGCGGATCAGCCCCAGCATTTT. It specifies CSVGRGADQPQHF.

The chain uses TRBV4-2 and TRBJ2-2; possibly TRBD2 for D (5 bases). The V end lost 0 bases, the J end lost 5 bases, and 10 bases lay between the germline ends. CDR1 is LGHNA and CDR2 is YNFKEQ in the germline V gene. The length of the CDR3 is 15 residues. The CDR3 here is CASSQEGRGTGELFF. The CDR3 DNA follows: TGTGCCAGCAGCCAAGAAGGTCGGGGAACCGGGGAGCTGTTTTTT.

J is TRBJ2-7 and V is TRBV5-1; TRBD2 matches 7 bases. CDR3 length: 14 residues. Unmatched junction bases numbered 12, after V lost 5 bases and J lost 7 bases. The V gene's germline CDR1 is SGHRS and CDR2 YFSETQ. CDR3 sequence reads: CASRPGRELGEQYF. In DNA, the CDR3 is TGCGCCAGCAGACCGGGGCGGGAGTTGGGGGAGCAGTACTTC. The full variable domain, completed using reference TRBV5-1 and TRBJ2-7, is KAGVTQTPRYLIKTRGQQVTLSCSPISGHRSVSWYQQTPGQGLQFLFEYFSETQRNKGNFPGRFSGRQFSNSRSEMNVSTLELGDSALYLCASRPGRELGEQYFGPGTRLTVT.

The genes are TRBV6-6 and TRBJ2-5; perhaps TRBD2 as D (5 bases). The CDR3 is 14 amino acids. Germline CDR1 reads MNHNY; CDR2 reads SVGAGI (reference sequence). Trimming took 1 base from V and 3 from J, leaving 9 bases between them. The CDR3, as DNA: TGTGCCAGCAGTTACTTGACGAGGGAAGAGACCCAGTACTTC. Translated, it gives CASSYLTREETQYF.

The CDR3 bases are TGTGCCAGCAGCCTGTACTCAGATACGCAGTATTTT. This encodes CASSLYSDTQYF. V usage is TRBV7-2 and J usage is TRBJ2-3; D is unresolved. Germline CDR1 reads SGHTA; CDR2 reads FQGNSA. Trimming shortened V by 5 bases and J by 4 bases, and 7 bases separated the two germline ends. The CDR3 loop spans 12 amino acids.

The chain combines TRBV4-3 with TRBJ1-5; unclear D gene. Deletions cut 1 base from V and 0 bases from J, with 13 bases between. CDR3 size: 17 residues. In germline, CDR1 is LGHNA, CDR2 YSLEER. The CDR3 here is CASSQVALLGSNQPQHF. The CDR3 nucleotides read TGCGCCAGCAGCCAAGTCGCTTTGTTGGGTAGCAATCAGCCCCAGCATTTT.